This T cell receptor (beta chain) was found in a study of shared clonotypes between healthy human individuals. Study results and limitations: The naive CD4 repertoires of a handful of donors were compared, and 5% to 6.5% of clonotypes were shared. Despite large depth, rarefaction showed incomplete sorted-subset sequencing.

Per the germline V gene, CDR1 is PRHDT and CDR2 is FYEKMQ (reference sequence). CDR3 length equals 16 residues. The V and J ends lost 0 bases and 0 bases respectively, with 6 bases between them. The naive CD8 fraction comprised CD45RO-negative cells positively selected for CCR7 and excluded terminally differentiated effector memory CD45RA+ cells. Sorted-subset replicate PCR reactions were performed with about 200 ng DNA, corresponding to roughly 30,000 T cell genomes. In the original processing: ImmunoSEQ junction-only sequences lacked quality scores, so their filtering differed. Repertoires were generated with immunoSEQ multiplex PCR, while TCRdb's copy carries only in-frame clones and drops some. V and J calls and clone size come straight from that table; D and trimming were deduced from the DNA. The table lists hundreds of thousands of clones, about 96% of them singletons, with about 0.12% in the top ten.

Remarks on this clone: Its antigen is undetermined.

The TCR sequence derives from a woman in her thirties in good health. V gene TRBV13 combines with J gene TRBJ2-6; tentative D call: TRBD1 (6 bases). Sequenced sample: naive CD8+ T cells sorted from blood. CDR3: CASSLGDSSGANVLTF. As DNA, the CDR3 is TGTGCCAGCAGCTTAGGGGACAGCTCTGGGGCCAACGTCCTGACTTTC.